Presented here are 28 T cell receptor beta chains from one specimen sequenced in a study of shared clonotypes between healthy human individuals. CD8 cells regarded as naive lacked CD45RO, were positively chosen for CCR7, and omitted terminally differentiated effector memory CD45RA+ cells. Profiled with immunoSEQ multiplex PCR; TCRdb holds only in-frame clones, not every one. The table records some 2,000,000 clones, less than 95% of them present only once. The sample consisted of naive CD8+ T cells sorted from blood. Every receptor here comes from a man younger than 35 in good health.

The genes are TRBV9 and TRBJ2-7; 10 bases agree with TRBD2. After removal of 2 bases from V and 3 bases from J, the junction contained 8 bases not matched to a gene. Germline CDR1 and CDR2: SGDLS and YYNGEE. The CDR3 is 16 residues long. CDR3 loop: CASSVREREGLYEQYF. The DNA for the CDR3 is TGTGCCAGCAGCGTCCGCGAGCGGGAGGGCCTCTACGAGCAGTACTTC.

The chain employs TRBV10-3 and TRBJ2-1, with D maybe TRBD1 (5 bases). CDR1 ENHRY and CDR2 SYGVKD come from the germline V gene. V lost 1 base to trimming and J lost 0 bases, with 10 bases between them. The CDR3 runs 16 residues. The DNA for the CDR3 is TGTGCCATCAGTGAGTTAACAGGTAACTCCTACAATGAGCAGTTCTTC. This gives the protein CAISELTGNSYNEQFF.

In DNA form, the CDR3 reads TGTGCCAGCAGCCGAACTACGCTAGCGGGAGCAAACGGGGAGCTGTTTTTT. Amino acids: CASSRTTLAGANGELFF. V gene TRBV9 combines with J gene TRBJ2-2; TRBD2 agrees at 10 bases. After removal of 4 bases from V and 7 bases from J, the junction contained 13 bases not matched to a gene. The CDR3 length is 17 residues. CDR1 and CDR2 (germline): SGDLS, YYNGEE. The entire variable domain, with the rest obtained from reference TRBV9 and TRBJ2-2, is as follows: DSGVTQTPKHLITATGQRVTLRCSPRSGDLSVYWYQQSLDQGLQFLIQYYNGEERAKGNILERFSAQQFPDLHSELNLSSLELGDSALYFCASSRTTLAGANGELFFGEGSRLTVL.

V usage is TRBV5-1 and J usage is TRBJ2-7, with TRBD1 identical over 7 bases. The CDR3 consists of 15 residues. In germline, CDR1 is SGHRS, CDR2 YFSETQ. V dropped 0 bases and J dropped 3; count of bases not matched to a gene: 6. CDR3 sequence: CASSLALTGIYEQYF. In nucleotides, the CDR3 is TGCGCCAGCAGCTTGGCTTTGACAGGGATCTACGAGCAGTACTTC.

The CDR3 is CASSGEGGLGAFF. CDR3 DNA sequence: TGTGCCAGCAGTGGGGAAGGCGGTCTGGGGGCTTTCTTT. The chain couples TRBV25-1 to TRBJ1-1; no firm D call. V lost 4 bases and J lost 11, with 17 bases in between. This CDR3 region has 13 residues. The V gene's germline CDR1 is MGHDK and CDR2 SYGVNS.

For the CDR3, the DNA is TGTGCCAGCAGTTCGCAGGGCCGCGGTGAGCAGTTCTTC. Amino acids: CASSSQGRGEQFF. The chain employs TRBV27 and TRBJ2-1; possibly TRBD1 for D (5 bases). Germline V gene lookup returns CDR1 MNHEY and CDR2 SMNVEV (reference sequence). There are 13 residues in the CDR3. V was cut by 4 bases and J by 9 bases, with 13 bases left in between.

On this clone itself: Other DNA sequences within the sample encode an identical CDR3. The J gene is TRBJ2-7, the V gene TRBV6-5, with TRBD1 as a possible D gene (5 bases). This CDR3 spans 14 amino acids. Germline assignment: CDR1 MNHEY and CDR2 SVGAGI. With 2 bases removed from V and 1 base from J, the gap between germline ends came to 9 bases. In DNA, the CDR3 is TGTGCCAGCAGTTACAGGGGCAGTTCCTACGAGCAGTACTTC. Translation: CASSYRGSSYEQYF.

The chain employs TRBV5-6 and TRBJ2-4, with D uncertain. The germline CDR1 and CDR2 sequences are SGHDT and YYEEEE. The CDR3 has 13 residues. V lost 2 bases and J lost 8, with 11 bases in between. The CDR3 loop is CASSFAPEHIQYF. The CDR3 DNA reads as TGTGCCAGCAGCTTCGCCCCGGAACACATTCAGTACTTC.

This clone was detected only once. This sequence joins TRBV6-1 and TRBJ2-7; TRBD2 aligns across 12 bases. V dropped 6 bases and J dropped 7; count of bases not matched to a gene: 10. The CDR3 is made up of 15 amino acids. CDR1 is MNHNS, CDR2 SASEGT, per germline. CDR3 DNA sequence: TGTGCCAGCAGCCCAGGACTAGCGGGGTCCCAGGAGCAGTACTTC. Encoded protein: CASSPGLAGSQEQYF.

The chain employs TRBV6-5 and TRBJ1-2; 7 bases are shared with TRBD1. Per germline, CDR1 MNHEY and CDR2 SVGAGI. The junction had 6 bases not matched to a gene; V was cut back by 6 bases and J by 2 bases. The CDR3 extends over 14 amino acids. The CDR3 loop is CASSQTGENYGYTF. DNA of the CDR3: TGTGCCAGCAGCCAAACAGGGGAGAACTATGGCTACACCTTC.

In DNA form, the CDR3 reads TGTGCCTGGGAGAGTGGAGACAATGAGCAGTTCTTC. Translating gives CAWESGDNEQFF. J is TRBJ2-1 and V is TRBV30; D call uncertain. The germline V and J ends were trimmed by 5 bases and 5 bases, with 10 bases remaining between them. The V gene's germline CDR1 is GTSNPN and CDR2 SVGIG (reference sequence). The CDR3 spans 12 residues. Complete variable domain (other parts from reference TRBV30 and TRBJ2-1): SQTIHQWPATLVQPVGSPLSLECTVEGTSNPNLYWYRQAAGRGLQLLFYSVGIGQISSEVPQNLSASRPQDRQFILSSKKLLLSDSGFYLCAWESGDNEQFFGPGTRLTVL.

The rearrangement joins TRBV12-1 to TRBJ2-2; the D call TRBD2 from the table was never checked on the DNA. TRBV12-1 is listed as a pseudogene. The CDR3 runs to 16 residues. The CDR3 protein is CASTLGTSRNTGELFF. The CDR3 DNA sequence: TGTGCCAGCACCTTGGGGACTAGCCGTAACACCGGGGAGCTGTTTTTT.

In regard to this clone: Distinct nucleotide sequences in the sample also encode this CDR3. The genes are TRBV9 and TRBJ2-1; tentative D call: TRBD1 (6 bases). The CDR3 totals 13 residues. The germline V gene has CDR1 SGDLS and CDR2 YYNGEE. V shed 0 bases and J shed 7 bases, with 8 bases lying between them. The CDR3 DNA reads TGTGCCAGCAGCGTAGGTCAGGGGAATGAGCAGTTCTTC. This encodes CASSVGQGNEQFF.

This clone was seen only once. V gene TRBV7-9 combines with J gene TRBJ1-1; no firm D call. Germline lookup yields CDR1 SEHNR and CDR2 FQNEAQ (reference sequence). V gave up 5 bases and J gave up 3 bases, with 13 bases separating them. This CDR3 spans 14 amino acids. The CDR3 DNA is TGTGCCAGCAGCCCGACTCCTTGGGACACTGAAGCTTTCTTT. Its translation is CASSPTPWDTEAFF. Full variable domain (missing parts from reference TRBV7-9 and TRBJ1-1): DTGVSQNPRHKITKRGQNVTFRCDPISEHNRLYWYRQTLGQGPEFLTYFQNEAQLEKSRLLSDRFSAERPKGSFSTLEIQRTEQGDSAMYLCASSPTPWDTEAFFGQGTRLTVV.

The J gene is TRBJ1-2, the V gene TRBV4-1; no clear D. Trimming took off 1 base at V and 4 bases at J, with 10 bases between the two ends. The CDR3 runs 14 residues. CDR1 and CDR2 from the germline V gene are MGHRA and YSYEKL. For the CDR3, the DNA is TGCGCCAGCAGCCAAGGGGCATCCCTCTATGGCTACACCTTC. Amino acids: CASSQGASLYGYTF.

The chain has TRBV27 and TRBJ1-6; tentatively, D is TRBD1 (5 bases). Per germline, CDR1 MNHEY and CDR2 SMNVEV (reference sequence). Trimming took off 4 bases at V and 7 bases at J, with 11 bases between the two ends. This CDR3 is 14 amino acids long. CDR3 region: CASSYVGTNSPLHF. The CDR3 DNA reads as TGTGCCAGCAGTTACGTGGGGACCAATTCACCCCTCCACTTT.

J is TRBJ2-1 and V is TRBV9, with a tentative D call TRBD2 (6 bases). The CDR3 totals 15 residues. Germline CDR1 and CDR2: SGDLS and YYNGEE. Trimming removed 4 bases at V and 0 bases at J, with 11 bases between. The CDR3 nucleotides read TGTGCCAGCAGCTGGGACTCGAGCTCCTACAATGAGCAGTTCTTC. Protein sequence: CASSWDSSSYNEQFF. Supplemented by reference TRBV9 and TRBJ2-1, the full variable domain reads DSGVTQTPKHLITATGQRVTLRCSPRSGDLSVYWYQQSLDQGLQFLIQYYNGEERAKGNILERFSAQQFPDLHSELNLSSLELGDSALYFCASSWDSSSYNEQFFGPGTRLTVL.

J is TRBJ1-2 and V is TRBV28, with 7 bases fitting TRBD1. Per the germline V gene, CDR1 is MDHEN and CDR2 is SYDVKM. CDR3 size: 14 residues. Losses at the gene ends were 6 bases for V and 7 bases for J; bases not matched to a gene: 11. The CDR3 loop is CASSITGTAFGYTF. For the CDR3, the DNA is TGTGCCAGCAGCATAACCGGGACAGCTTTTGGCTACACCTTC.

This chain uses TRBV27 with TRBJ2-5; D is perhaps TRBD1 (5 bases). Trimming removed 4 bases at V and 3 bases at J, with 9 bases between. The germline gives CDR1 MNHEY, CDR2 SMNVEV (reference sequence). The CDR3 has 13 residues. The CDR3 region is CASSSHRKETQYF. CDR3 nucleotides: TGTGCCAGCAGTTCCCACAGGAAAGAGACCCAGTACTTC.

CDR3 sequence: CASRGTSGGATANTGELFF. Here the CDR3 DNA reads TGTGCCAGCAGGGGTACTAGCGGGGGGGCCACAGCGAACACCGGGGAGCTGTTTTTT. This rearrangement joins TRBV2 to TRBJ2-2, with 13 bases matching TRBD2. Trimming cost V 6 bases and J 0 bases; bases outside gene matches: 10. This CDR3 is 19 amino acids long. Germline values: CDR1 SNHLY, CDR2 FYNNEI.

This chain connects TRBV7-2 to TRBJ2-5; 12 nucleotides align to TRBD2. Per germline, CDR1 SGHTA and CDR2 FQGNSA. V was clipped by 4 bases and J by 7 bases; unmatched bases: 10. CDR3 length equals 16 residues. The CDR3 nucleotides read TGTGCCAGCAGCTCCACACTAGCGGGAGGAGGAGGGACCCAGTACTTC. Translated: CASSSTLAGGGGTQYF.

The J gene is TRBJ2-7, the V gene TRBV9; no firm D call. Germline V CDR1 and CDR2: SGDLS, YYNGEE. The CDR3 is made up of 15 amino acids. The V end lost 0 bases, the J end lost 0 bases, and 10 bases lay between the germline ends. The chain's CDR3 is CASSVAEWSSYEQYF. The CDR3 DNA is TGTGCCAGCAGCGTAGCTGAGTGGAGCTCCTACGAGCAGTACTTC. The full variable domain, in which reference TRBV9 and TRBJ2-7 provide the parts outside the CDR3, is DSGVTQTPKHLITATGQRVTLRCSPRSGDLSVYWYQQSLDQGLQFLIQYYNGEERAKGNILERFSAQQFPDLHSELNLSSLELGDSALYFCASSVAEWSSYEQYFGPGTRLTVT.

Remarks on this clone: In the same sample, other DNA sequences code for this CDR3. This rearrangement joins TRBV4-1 to TRBJ2-7; D possibly corresponds to TRBD1 (6 bases). The V and J ends lost 0 bases and 1 base respectively, with 10 bases between them. The germline CDR1 and CDR2 sequences are MGHRA and YSYEKL. This CDR3 spans 15 amino acids. The CDR3 region is CASSQDPQGSYEQYF. The CDR3 coding sequence is TGCGCCAGCAGCCAAGACCCGCAGGGGTCCTACGAGCAGTACTTC.

This clone was seen a single time. The chain recombines TRBV6-1 with TRBJ2-3, with TRBD1 matching over 7 bases. This CDR3 is built from 14 residues. Trimming removed 4 bases from V and 6 bases from J; junction bases left unmatched: 7. Germline V CDR1 and CDR2: MNHNS, SASEGT. As DNA, the CDR3 is TGTGCCAGCAGTGCCCCGGACAGGTCGGATACGCAGTATTTT. It codes for CASSAPDRSDTQYF.

A remark on this clone: Distinct nucleotide sequences in the sample also encode this CDR3. V usage is TRBV4-3 and J usage is TRBJ1-4, with D perhaps TRBD1 (6 bases). Germline V CDR1 and CDR2: LGHNA, YSLEER. CDR3 length: 15 amino acids. V was clipped by 4 bases and J by 3 bases, with 12 bases between them. CDR3 nucleotide sequence: TGCGCCAGCAGCCGTCTACAGGGATCTAATGAAAAACTGTTTTTT. It yields the protein CASSRLQGSNEKLFF.

This chain uses TRBV7-6 with TRBJ1-1; unclear D gene. Germline assignment: CDR1 SGHVS and CDR2 FNYEAQ. Trimming left V 2 bases short and J 4 bases short, with 11 bases between. The CDR3 contains 14 residues. CDR3 in amino acids: CASSLLEDSTEAFF. DNA for the CDR3: TGTGCCAGCAGCTTATTAGAGGATAGCACTGAAGCTTTCTTT.

This sequence joins TRBV28 and TRBJ2-1, with TRBD2 identical over 7 bases. The CDR3 contains 16 residues. V was pared by 6 bases and J by 7 bases, with 15 bases of the junction left unmatched. Germline V CDR1 and CDR2: MDHEN, SYDVKM. In DNA, the CDR3 is TGTGCCAGCAGCCAACATCCGGGGGAGGGATATAATGAGCAGTTCTTC. Its protein product is CASSQHPGEGYNEQFF.

The J gene is TRBJ2-7, the V gene TRBV5-1; 9 bases are a match to TRBD1. CDR1 SGHRS and CDR2 YFSETQ come from the germline V gene. V trimming: 7 bases; J trimming: 4 bases; junction bases outside the gene matches: 12. This CDR3 contains 15 residues. The CDR3 nucleotides are TGCGCCAGCCGTTTTCGGACAGGGGCGGTTTACGAGCAGTACTTC. Translation gives CASRFRTGAVYEQYF.